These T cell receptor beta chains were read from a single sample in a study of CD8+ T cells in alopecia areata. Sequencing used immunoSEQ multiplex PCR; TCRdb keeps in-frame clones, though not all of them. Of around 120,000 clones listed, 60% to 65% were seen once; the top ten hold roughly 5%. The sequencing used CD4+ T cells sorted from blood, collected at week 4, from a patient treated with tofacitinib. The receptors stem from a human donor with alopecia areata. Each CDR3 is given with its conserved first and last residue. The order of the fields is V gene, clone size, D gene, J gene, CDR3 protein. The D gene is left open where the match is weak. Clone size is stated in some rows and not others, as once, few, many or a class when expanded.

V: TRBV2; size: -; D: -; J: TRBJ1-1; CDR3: CASSVGVGAFF
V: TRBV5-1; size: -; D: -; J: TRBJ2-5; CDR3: CASSLAGEGARETQYF
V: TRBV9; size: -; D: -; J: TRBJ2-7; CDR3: CASSALESALSVEQYF
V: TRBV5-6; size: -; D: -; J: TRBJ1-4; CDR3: CASSLRPGEKLFF
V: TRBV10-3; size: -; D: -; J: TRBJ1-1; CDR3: CAISVTRDTEAFF
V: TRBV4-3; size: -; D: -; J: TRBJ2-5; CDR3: CASSQDTGLVPGETQYF
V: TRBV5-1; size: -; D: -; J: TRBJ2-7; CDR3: CASSLAPTDGEQYF
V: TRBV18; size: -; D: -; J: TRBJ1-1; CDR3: CASSPNGGDRAFF
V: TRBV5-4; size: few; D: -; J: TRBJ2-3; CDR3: CASSGIDSTDTQYF
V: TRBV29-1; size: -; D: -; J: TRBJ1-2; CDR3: CSVRAANYGYTF
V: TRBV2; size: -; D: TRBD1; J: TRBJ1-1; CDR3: CASRGQGNTEAFF
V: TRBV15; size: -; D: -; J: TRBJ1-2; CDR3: CATSRAQGGNYGYTF
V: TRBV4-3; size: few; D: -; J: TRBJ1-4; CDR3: CASSQDFSGGGKLFF
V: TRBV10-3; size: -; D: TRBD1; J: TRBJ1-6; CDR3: CAITRDRVSPLHF
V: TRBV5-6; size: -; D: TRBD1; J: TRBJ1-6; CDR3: CASSLAGTENSPLHF
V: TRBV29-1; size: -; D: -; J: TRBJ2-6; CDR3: CSARQGLLHSGANVLTF
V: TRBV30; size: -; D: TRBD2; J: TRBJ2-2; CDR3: CAWSASSLVGGHTGELFF
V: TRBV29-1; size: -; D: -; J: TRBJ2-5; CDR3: CSVFTMGWEETQYF
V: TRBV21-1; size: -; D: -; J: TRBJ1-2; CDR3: CASSFGQGAISYTF
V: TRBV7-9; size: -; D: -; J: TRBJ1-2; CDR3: CASSLAGHGEGYTF
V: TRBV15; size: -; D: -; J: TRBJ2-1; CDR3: CATSSSVYRLGNEQFF
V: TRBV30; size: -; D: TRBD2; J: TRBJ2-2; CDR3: CAWTGLVGTGELFF
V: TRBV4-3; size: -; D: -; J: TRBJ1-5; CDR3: CASSQTGLNQPQHF
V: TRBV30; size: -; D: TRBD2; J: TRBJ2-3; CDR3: CAWSVSVASGRSTRSTDTQYF
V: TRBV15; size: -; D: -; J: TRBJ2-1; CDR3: CATSSGVRAVYNEQFF
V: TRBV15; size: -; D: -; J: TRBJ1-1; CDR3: CATSRPPAGTEAFF
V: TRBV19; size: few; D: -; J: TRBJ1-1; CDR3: CASTGVTNTEAFF
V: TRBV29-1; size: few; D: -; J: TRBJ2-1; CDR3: CSVAPEQFF
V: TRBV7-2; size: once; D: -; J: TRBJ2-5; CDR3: CASSLEQPSNEETQYF
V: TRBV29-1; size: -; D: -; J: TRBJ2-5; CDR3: CSVGQARGETQYF
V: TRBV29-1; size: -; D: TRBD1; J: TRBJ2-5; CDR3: CSARQGAQETQYF
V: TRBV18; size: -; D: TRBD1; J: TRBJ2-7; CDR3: CASSPRYTQGHEQYF
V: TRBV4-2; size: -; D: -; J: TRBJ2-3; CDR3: CASSPSYRRKQYF
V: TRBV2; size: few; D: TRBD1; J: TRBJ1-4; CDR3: CASSEAGGREKLFF
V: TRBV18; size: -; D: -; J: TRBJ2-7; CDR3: CASSPRATGAEYEQYF
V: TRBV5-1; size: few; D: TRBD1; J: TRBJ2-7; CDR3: CASGGQASSYEQYF
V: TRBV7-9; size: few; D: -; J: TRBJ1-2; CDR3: CASSLGTGVGYTF
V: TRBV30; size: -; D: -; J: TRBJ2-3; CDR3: CAWSVGGKTTDTQYF
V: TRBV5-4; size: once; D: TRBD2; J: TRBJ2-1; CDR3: CASSSGTSRYNEQFF
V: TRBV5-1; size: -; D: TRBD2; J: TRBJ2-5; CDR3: CASSLDGGGAETQYF
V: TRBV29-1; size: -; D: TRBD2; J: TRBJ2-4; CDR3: CSVELRGRGNIQYF
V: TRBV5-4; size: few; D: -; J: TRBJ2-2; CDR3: CASSYDTGNTGELFF
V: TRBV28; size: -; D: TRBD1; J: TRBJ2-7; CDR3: CASSLDRANYEQYF
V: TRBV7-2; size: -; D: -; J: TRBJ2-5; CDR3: CASSLFQGREGETQYF
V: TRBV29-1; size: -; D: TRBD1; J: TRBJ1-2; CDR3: CSVVYGQGGYGYTF
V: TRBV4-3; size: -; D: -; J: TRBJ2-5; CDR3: CASSRSCETQYF
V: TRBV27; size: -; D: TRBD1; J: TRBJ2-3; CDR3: CASSPKGQGGHGGPGDTQYF
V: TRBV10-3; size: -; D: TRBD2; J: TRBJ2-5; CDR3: CAIGGSGSGETQYF